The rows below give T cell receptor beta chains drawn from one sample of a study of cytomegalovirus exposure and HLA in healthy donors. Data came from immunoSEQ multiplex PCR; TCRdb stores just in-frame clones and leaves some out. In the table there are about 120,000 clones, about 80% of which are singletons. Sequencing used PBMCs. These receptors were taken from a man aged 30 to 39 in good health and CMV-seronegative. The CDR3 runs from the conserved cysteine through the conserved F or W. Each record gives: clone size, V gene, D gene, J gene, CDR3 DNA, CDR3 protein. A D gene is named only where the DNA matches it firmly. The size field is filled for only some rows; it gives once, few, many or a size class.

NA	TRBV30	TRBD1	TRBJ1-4	TGTGCCTGGAGTGTGACAGGGCAGAAACTGTTTTTT	CAWSVTGQKLFF
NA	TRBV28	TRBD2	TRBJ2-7	TGTGCCAGCAGCTTTGGACTAGCGGGAGCGGGGGAGCAGTACTTC	CASSFGLAGAGEQYF
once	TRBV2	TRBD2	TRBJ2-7	TGTGCCAGCAGAGGTGGGAGGGAAACCTACGAGCAGTACTTC	CASRGGRETYEQYF
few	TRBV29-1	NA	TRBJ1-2	TGCAGCGTTGTCCGGGAATATTCCGATGGCTACACCTTC	CSVVREYSDGYTF
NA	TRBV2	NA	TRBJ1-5	TGTGCCAGCAGCGCGGGACGGTATAGCAATCAGCCCCAGCATTTT	CASSAGRYSNQPQHF
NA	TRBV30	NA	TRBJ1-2	TGTGCCTGGTTAGGGTGGGGCTACCCCTTC	CAWLGWGYPF
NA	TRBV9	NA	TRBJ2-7	TGTGCCAGCAGCGTAGGCCGGGCGGGTCCTGGGGACGAGCAGTACTTC	CASSVGRAGPGDEQYF
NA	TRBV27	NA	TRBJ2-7	TGTGCCAGCAGTTTATCGAATCGAGGAGGGTACGAGCAGTACTTC	CASSLSNRGGYEQYF
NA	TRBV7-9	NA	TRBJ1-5	TGTGCCAGCAGCGCCTCTGGACAGCCGCTCTCTCCCCAGCATTTT	CASSASGQPLSPQHF
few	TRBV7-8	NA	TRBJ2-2	TGTGCCAGCAGCTCCTGGACTGAGAACACCGGGGAGCTGTTTTTT	CASSSWTENTGELFF
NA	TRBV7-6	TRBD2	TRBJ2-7	TGTGCCAGCAGCTTAGGGGCTAGCGGTTACGAGCAGTACTTC	CASSLGASGYEQYF
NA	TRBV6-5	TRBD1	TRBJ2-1	TGTGCCAGCAGTTTGAGGACAGGGGGGCCCAATGAGCAGTTCTTC	CASSLRTGGPNEQFF
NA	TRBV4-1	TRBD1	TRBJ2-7	TGCGCCAGCAGCCCCTCCGGGACAGGGAACTACGAGCAGTACTTC	CASSPSGTGNYEQYF
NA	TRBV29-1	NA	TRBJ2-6	TGCAGCGTTGAAGCCCGCTCTGGGGCCAACGTCCTGACTTTC	CSVEARSGANVLTF
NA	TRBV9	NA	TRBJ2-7	TGTGCCAGCAGCGTTGGGCCTAACATTCGGGAGGAGCAGTACTTC	CASSVGPNIREEQYF
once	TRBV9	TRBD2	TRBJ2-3	TGTGCCAGCAGCGTAGCGGCTAGCGGGAGCACAGATACGCAGTATTTT	CASSVAASGSTDTQYF
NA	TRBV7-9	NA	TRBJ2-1	TGTGCCAGCAGCTTAGTAGTCCATGAGCAGTTCTTC	CASSLVVHEQFF
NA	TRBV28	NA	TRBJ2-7	TGTGCCAGCAGTAACCCGTCGTTGGGAGGAGACGAGCAGTACTTC	CASSNPSLGGDEQYF
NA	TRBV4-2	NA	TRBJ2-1	TGTGCCAGCAGTAGTAAAAGCTCCTACAATGAGCAGTTCTTC	CASSSKSSYNEQFF
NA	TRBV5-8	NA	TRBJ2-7	TGTGCCGCCTCACGAAGCCTGGTTCCGGGCGAGCAGTACTTC	CAASRSLVPGEQYF
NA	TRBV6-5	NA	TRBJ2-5	TGTGCCAGCAGACCATCTGGGCTAGCCCCGAGGACCCAGTACTTC	CASRPSGLAPRTQYF
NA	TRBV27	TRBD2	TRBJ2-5	TGTGCCAGCAGTTTAATCGGACTAGCCCAAGAGACCCAGTACTTC	CASSLIGLAQETQYF
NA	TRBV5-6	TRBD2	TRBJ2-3	TGTGCCAGCAGCTTCGGGCTAGCGGGAGCCACGGGGTTGGCAGATACGCAGTATTTT	CASSFGLAGATGLADTQYF
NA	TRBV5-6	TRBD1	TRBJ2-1	TGTGCCAGCAGCTTCAAACAGGGGGCGGGGGAGCAGTTCTTC	CASSFKQGAGEQFF
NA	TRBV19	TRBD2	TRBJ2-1	TGTGCCAGTAGTATAGGACTAGCGGGAGGCTATAACTACAATGAGCAGTTCTTC	CASSIGLAGGYNYNEQFF
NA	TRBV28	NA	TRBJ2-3	TGTGCCAGCAGTTCCTGGGAAGCGGCCACAGATACGCAGTATTTT	CASSSWEAATDTQYF
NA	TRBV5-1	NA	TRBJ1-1	TGCGCCAGCAGCTTGGACTTCAACACTGAAGCTTTCTTT	CASSLDFNTEAFF
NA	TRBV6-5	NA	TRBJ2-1	TGTGCCAGCAGTTACTCGGCCAGGGACAATGAGCAGTTCTTC	CASSYSARDNEQFF
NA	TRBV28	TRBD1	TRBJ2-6	TGTGCCAGCACCAACCTGGGACAGGCTGTCTCTGGGGCCAACGTCCTGACTTTC	CASTNLGQAVSGANVLTF
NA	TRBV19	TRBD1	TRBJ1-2	TGTGCCAGTAGCCGGACAGGGGAAAACTATGGCTACACCTTC	CASSRTGENYGYTF
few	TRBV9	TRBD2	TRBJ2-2	TGTGCCAGCAGCGTAGCCGGGACTAGCGGGAGCACCGGGGAGCTGTTTTTT	CASSVAGTSGSTGELFF
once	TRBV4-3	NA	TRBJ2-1	TGCGCCAGCAGCAACTCTATCGGGATTGAGCAGTTCTTC	CASSNSIGIEQFF
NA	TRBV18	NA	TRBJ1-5	TGTGCCAGCTCACCAGGGACATCGGGCCAGCCCCAGCATTTT	CASSPGTSGQPQHF
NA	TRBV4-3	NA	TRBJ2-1	TGCGCCAGCAGCCCTGGGGCAGTGGCTGAGCAGTTCTTC	CASSPGAVAEQFF
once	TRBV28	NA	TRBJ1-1	TGTGCCAGCCTCCCCAGAGGGCAGCAAGTTATTGAAGCTTTCTTT	CASLPRGQQVIEAFF
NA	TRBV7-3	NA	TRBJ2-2	TGTGCCAGCAGTCCCGGGGAGAACACCGGGGAGCTGTTTTTT	CASSPGENTGELFF
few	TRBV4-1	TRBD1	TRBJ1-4	TGCGCCAGCAGCCGCGCCTGGGACAGGGAGAATGAAAAACTGTTTTTT	CASSRAWDRENEKLFF
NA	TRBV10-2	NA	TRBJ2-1	TGCGCCAGCAGTGTATTGGTGAGCGAAAGGTTCTTC	CASSVLVSERFF
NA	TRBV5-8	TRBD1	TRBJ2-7	TGTGCCAGCAGCTCCCGGGACAGGCTTGGCTACGAGCAGTACTTC	CASSSRDRLGYEQYF
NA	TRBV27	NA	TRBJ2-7	TGTGCCAGCAGCATAGGAGGAGAGCAGTACTTC	CASSIGGEQYF
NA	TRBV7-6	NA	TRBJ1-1	TGTGCCAGCCACCCGAAGGAGGGGATCAACACTGAAGCTTTCTTT	CASHPKEGINTEAFF
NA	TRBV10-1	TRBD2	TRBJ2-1	TGCGCCAGCAGTGAAACGGGAGGGGGGGACAATGAGCAGTTCTTC	CASSETGGGDNEQFF
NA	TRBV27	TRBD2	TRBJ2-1	TGTGCCAGCAGTATCCGGACTAGATACAATGAGCAGTTCTTC	CASSIRTRYNEQFF
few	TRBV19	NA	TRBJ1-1	TGTGCCAGTAGTATTGGGGGGAGCACTGAAGCTTTCTTT	CASSIGGSTEAFF
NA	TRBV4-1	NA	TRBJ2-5	TGCGCCAGCAGCCCCAGGGCATCGCGGGAGACCCAGTACTTC	CASSPRASRETQYF
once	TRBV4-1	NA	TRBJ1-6	TGCGCCAGCAGCCGTACGACAGGATCTAATTCACCCCTCCACTTT	CASSRTTGSNSPLHF
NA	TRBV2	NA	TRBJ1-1	TGTGCCAGCATTATGGACAGTACTGAAGCTTTCTTT	CASIMDSTEAFF
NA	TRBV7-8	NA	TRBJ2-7	TGTGCCAGCAGCCTCCGGGGAGCGGCAACCTACGAGCAGTACTTC	CASSLRGAATYEQYF
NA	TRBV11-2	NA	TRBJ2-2	TGTGCCAGCAGCTTTAGTACCGGGGAGCTGTTTTTT	CASSFSTGELFF
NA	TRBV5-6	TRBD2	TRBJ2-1	TGTGCCAGCAGCCCGATTAGTGGTAGCGGGAGGTATGGTGAGCAGTTCTTC	CASSPISGSGRYGEQFF
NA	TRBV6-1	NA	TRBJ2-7	TGTGCCAGCAGTGAAGGGTTTTCACAGACCTACGAGCAGTACTTC	CASSEGFSQTYEQYF
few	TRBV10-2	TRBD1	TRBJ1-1	TGCGCCAGCACTGGTTCCGACAGGGGGCGAGCTTTCTTT	CASTGSDRGRAFF
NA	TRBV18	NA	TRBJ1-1	TGTGCCAGCTCACCACTCCTGGAGGGACTGAACACTGAAGCTTTCTTT	CASSPLLEGLNTEAFF
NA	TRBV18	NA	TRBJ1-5	TGTGCCAGCTCACCGGACAGTTCTTCTAACCAGCCCCAGCATTTT	CASSPDSSSNQPQHF